This section outlines one T cell receptor beta chain sequence together with its context. Its antigen is not identified. Source material for PBMCs was around 10 ml fresh peripheral blood. This sample stems from a study of T cells in Graves' hyperthyroidism and ophthalmopathy. Study conclusions and caveats: Prediction of ophthalmopathy progression came a median approximately 6.6 months pre-onset.

Amplification of TCR beta CDR3 regions was performed using RNA transcripts as template. Researchers ran a first-round RT-PCR on the TCR CDR3 using the HTBI primer set. Using its own MiXCR run on the multiplex PCR reads, TCRdb lists one record per CDR3 protein. This table holds around 490,000 distinct CDR3 sequences, 15% to 20% found once. The CDR3 spans 12 residues. Germline V lookup: CDR1 SGHRS, CDR2 YFSETQ. V was clipped by 8 bases and J by 5 bases, with 12 bases between them. The chain joins TRBV5-1 to TRBJ2-3, with D uncertain. The sample taken for sequencing was blood. The sequence derives from a man aged 40-49 years with Graves' ophthalmopathy. CDR3: CASQEAGDTQYF. CDR3 bases: TGCGCCAGTCAAGAAGCTGGAGATACGCAGTATTTT.